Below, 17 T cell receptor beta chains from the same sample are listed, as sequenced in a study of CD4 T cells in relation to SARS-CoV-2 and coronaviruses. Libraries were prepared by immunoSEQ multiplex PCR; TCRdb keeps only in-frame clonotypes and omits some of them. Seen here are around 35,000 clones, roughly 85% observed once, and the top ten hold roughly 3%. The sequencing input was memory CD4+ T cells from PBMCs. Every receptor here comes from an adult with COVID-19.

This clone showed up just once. The CDR3 spells CASSQLYEQYF. The CDR3 DNA is TGTGCCAGCAGCCAATTATACGAGCAGTACTTC. V is TRBV3-1 (or the pseudogene TRBV3-2) and J is TRBJ2-7; D is unresolved. Germline assignment: CDR1 LGHDT and CDR2 YNNKEL (reference sequence). CDR3 length: 11 residues. The V end was cut by 2 bases, the J end by 4 bases, with 3 bases between.

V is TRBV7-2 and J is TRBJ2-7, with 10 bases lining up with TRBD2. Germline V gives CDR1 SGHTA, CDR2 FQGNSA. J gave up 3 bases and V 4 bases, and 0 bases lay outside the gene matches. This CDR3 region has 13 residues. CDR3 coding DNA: TGTGCCAGCAGCTGGACTAGCGGCTACGAGCAGTACTTC. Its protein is CASSWTSGYEQYF.

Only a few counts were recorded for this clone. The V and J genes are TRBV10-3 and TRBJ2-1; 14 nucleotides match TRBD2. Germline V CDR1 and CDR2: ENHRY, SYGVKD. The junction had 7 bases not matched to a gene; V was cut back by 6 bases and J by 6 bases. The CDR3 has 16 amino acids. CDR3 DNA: TGTGCCATCAGCTGGACTAGCGGGAGGCTGGGCAATGAGCAGTTCTTC. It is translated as CAISWTSGRLGNEQFF.

The CDR3 bases are TGTGCCAGCAGCAAAGTCTCAGGGTTCGAGAGGCACGAGCAGTACTTC. Protein: CASSKVSGFERHEQYF. This rearrangement joins TRBV21-1 to TRBJ2-7; whether TRBD1, the table's D call, matches the DNA was not checked. TRBV21-1 is a pseudogene segment. This CDR3 has 16 amino acids.

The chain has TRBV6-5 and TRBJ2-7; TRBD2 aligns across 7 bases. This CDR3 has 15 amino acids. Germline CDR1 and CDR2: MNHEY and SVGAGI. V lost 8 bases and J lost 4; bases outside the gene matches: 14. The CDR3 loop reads CASEKHGASGYEQYF. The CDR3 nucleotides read TGTGCCAGCGAAAAACACGGGGCTAGCGGTTACGAGCAGTACTTC.

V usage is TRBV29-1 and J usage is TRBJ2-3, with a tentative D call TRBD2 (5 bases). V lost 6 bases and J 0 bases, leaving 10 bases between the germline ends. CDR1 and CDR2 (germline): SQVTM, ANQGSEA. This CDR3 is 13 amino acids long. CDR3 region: CSVAVSSTDTQYF. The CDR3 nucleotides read TGCAGCGTAGCGGTCTCTAGCACAGATACGCAGTATTTT.

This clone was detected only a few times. The CDR3, as DNA: TGTGCCAGCAGTCTTAGGAGGGGCTACGAGCAGTACTTC. Translation: CASSLRRGYEQYF. The J gene is TRBJ2-7, the V gene TRBV12-3 or TRBV12-4, with D maybe TRBD2 (6 bases). This CDR3 comprises 13 residues. The ends were cut back, 5 bases at V and 3 bases at J, with 11 bases in the middle.

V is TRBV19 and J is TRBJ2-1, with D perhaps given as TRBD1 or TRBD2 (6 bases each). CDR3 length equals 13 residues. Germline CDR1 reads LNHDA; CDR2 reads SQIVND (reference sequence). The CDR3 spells CATQGGWGNEQFF. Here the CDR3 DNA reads TGTGCGACACAAGGGGGGTGGGGGAATGAGCAGTTCTTC.

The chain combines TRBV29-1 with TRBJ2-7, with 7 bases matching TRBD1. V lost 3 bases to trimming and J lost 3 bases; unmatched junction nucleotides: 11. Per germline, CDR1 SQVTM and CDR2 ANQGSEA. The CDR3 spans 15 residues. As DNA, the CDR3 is TGCAGCGTTGAGGGTGGGACAGATATTTTCTACGAGCAGTACTTC. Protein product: CSVEGGTDIFYEQYF.

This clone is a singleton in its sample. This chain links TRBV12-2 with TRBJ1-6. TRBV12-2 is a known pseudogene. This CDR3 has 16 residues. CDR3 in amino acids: CASRFRGGRKDSPLHF. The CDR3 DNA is TGTGCAAGTCGCTTTCGCGGGGGGCGAAAGGACTCACCCCTCCACTTT.

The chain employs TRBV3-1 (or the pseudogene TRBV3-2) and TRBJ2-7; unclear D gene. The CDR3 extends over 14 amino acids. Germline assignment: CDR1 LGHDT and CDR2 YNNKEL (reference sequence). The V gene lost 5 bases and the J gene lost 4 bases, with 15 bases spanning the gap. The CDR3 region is CASSGRTVKYEQYF. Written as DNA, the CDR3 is TGTGCCAGCAGCGGAAGGACGGTGAAGTACGAGCAGTACTTC.

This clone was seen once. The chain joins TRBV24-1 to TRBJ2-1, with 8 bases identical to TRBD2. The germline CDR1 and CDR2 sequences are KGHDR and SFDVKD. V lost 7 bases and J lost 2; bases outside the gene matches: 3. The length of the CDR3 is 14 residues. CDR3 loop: CATRAGGPYNEQFF. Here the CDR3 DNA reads TGTGCCACCAGGGCGGGAGGCCCCTACAATGAGCAGTTCTTC.

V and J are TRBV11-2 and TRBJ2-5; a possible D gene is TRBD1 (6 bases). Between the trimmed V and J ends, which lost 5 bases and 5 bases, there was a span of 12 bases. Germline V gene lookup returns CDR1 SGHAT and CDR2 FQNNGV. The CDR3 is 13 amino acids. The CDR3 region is CASSHRDSETQYF. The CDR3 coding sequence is TGTGCCAGCAGCCACAGGGATTCCGAGACCCAGTACTTC.

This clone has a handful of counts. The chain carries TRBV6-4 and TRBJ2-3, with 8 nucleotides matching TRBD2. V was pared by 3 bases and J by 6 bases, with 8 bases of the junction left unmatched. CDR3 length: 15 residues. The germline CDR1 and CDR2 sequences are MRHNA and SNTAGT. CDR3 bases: TGTGCCAGCAGTGAGGGGCGGGAGGTGACGGATACGCAGTATTTT. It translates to CASSEGREVTDTQYF.

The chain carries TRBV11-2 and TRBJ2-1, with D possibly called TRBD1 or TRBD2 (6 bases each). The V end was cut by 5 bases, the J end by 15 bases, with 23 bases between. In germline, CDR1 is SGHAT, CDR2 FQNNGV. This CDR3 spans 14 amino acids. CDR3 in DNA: TGTGCCAGCAGCCCCTCAGCTACAGGGAGGAAGGGGTTCTTC. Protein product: CASSPSATGRKGFF.

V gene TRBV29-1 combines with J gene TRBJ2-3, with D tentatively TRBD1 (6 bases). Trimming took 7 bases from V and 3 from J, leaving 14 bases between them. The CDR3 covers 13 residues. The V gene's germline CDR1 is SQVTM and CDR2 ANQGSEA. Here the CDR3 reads CSATDRRTDTQYF. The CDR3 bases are TGCAGCGCGACCGACAGGAGAACAGATACGCAGTATTTT.

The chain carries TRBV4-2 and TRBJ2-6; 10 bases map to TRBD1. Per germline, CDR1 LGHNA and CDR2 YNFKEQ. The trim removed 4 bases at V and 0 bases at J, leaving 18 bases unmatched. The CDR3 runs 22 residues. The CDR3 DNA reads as TGTGCCAGCAGCCGTCGGACAGGGGGTTTATCAGCGGGTTACTCTGGGGCCAACGTCCTGACTTTC. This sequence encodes CASSRRTGGLSAGYSGANVLTF.